This T cell receptor (beta chain) was profiled in a study of post-analysis software for immune sequencing data (dated by TCRdb to the mid-2010s). About the full investigation: The recorded disease courses included relapsing-remitting, secondary progressive and progressive-relapsing multiple sclerosis, and some patients had no subtype annotation. A subset of samples was prepared in parallel using single-end sample barcoding, then pooled and co-amplified after Illumina adapter ligation. The patient repertoires were compared against 11 previously published healthy control repertoires obtained from donors aged about 6 to 27 years. Overall study outcomes, separate from this receptor: Roughly 5 TRBV segments, including TRBV5-6, TRBV5-1 and TRBV20-1, were significantly more frequent in patients than controls. Multiple sclerosis patients had significantly lower normalized Chao1 diversity than controls, a result that suggests substantial peripheral T-cell clonal expansion. The multiple sclerosis patient group was slightly younger than the control group. Strong co-clustering of samples prepared in the same batch was shown by direct clustering with F measure, prompting a batch-effect correction.

The library was produced with PCR. TCRdb shows the sequencer as Illumina HiSeq 2500. To reduce PCR and sequencing biases, unique molecular identifiers were incorporated into the TCR beta cDNA libraries. Per 1 to 10 million input T cells, approximately 500,000 cDNA molecules were obtained, such that each molecule approximated one T cell. The patient libraries were prepared and sequenced with the same protocol used for the earlier healthy control dataset. Within a given batch, samples were prepared together, multiplexed and sequenced on the same HiSeq lane. The authors' pipeline ran thus. MIGEC handled the raw barcoded reads, throwing out single-read molecular identifier groups before consensus assembly and CDR3 extraction. Clonotype tables were post-analysed with VDJtools, normalizing diversity by down-sampling all datasets to the smallest sample size. To correct batch-related cross-sample contamination, repertoire overlap clustering matched CDR3 amino acid sequences but not nucleotide sequences. The raw public reads went through TCRdb reprocessing: fastp at Q25, MiXCR clone calling, in-frame beta chains kept. Rows are unified per CDR3 protein, each entry keeping the most common DNA and genes. These V and J calls originate from TCRdb's pipeline instead of the authors' own analysis. The sample records some 370,000 distinct CDR3 sequences, around 33% of which are singletons. The top ten clones comprise around 15% of the sample.

This clonotype was observed a handful of times. Its antigen is currently not known. Base qualities are not recorded, but no much larger clone differs from it by a single base. To demonstrate the VDJtools post-analysis software, the study profiled TCR beta repertoires from the peripheral blood of approximately twelve young patients with multiple sclerosis. The patients with multiple sclerosis were children and adolescents between roughly 6 and 17 years of age. The CDR3 covers 20 residues, taking in both the cysteine and the phenylalanine. The kept DNA is CDR3 alone, 60 bases in frame from the first base. After removal of 5 bases from V and 0 bases from J, the junction retains 15 bases not matched to a gene. CDR1 and CDR2, looked up from the germline V gene (reference sequence), are LGHDT and YNNKEL.

The sequence was collected from a girl aged 10 to 17 with multiple sclerosis. This chain is built from TRBV3-1 and TRBJ2-1; 11 of the junction bases match TRBD2. What was sequenced was blood. The CDR3 reads CASSDSGGAPGLNSYNEQFF. The DNA sequence is TGTGCCAGCAGCGATAGCGGGGGGGCCCCAGGTTTGAACTCCTACAATGAGCAGTTCTTC.